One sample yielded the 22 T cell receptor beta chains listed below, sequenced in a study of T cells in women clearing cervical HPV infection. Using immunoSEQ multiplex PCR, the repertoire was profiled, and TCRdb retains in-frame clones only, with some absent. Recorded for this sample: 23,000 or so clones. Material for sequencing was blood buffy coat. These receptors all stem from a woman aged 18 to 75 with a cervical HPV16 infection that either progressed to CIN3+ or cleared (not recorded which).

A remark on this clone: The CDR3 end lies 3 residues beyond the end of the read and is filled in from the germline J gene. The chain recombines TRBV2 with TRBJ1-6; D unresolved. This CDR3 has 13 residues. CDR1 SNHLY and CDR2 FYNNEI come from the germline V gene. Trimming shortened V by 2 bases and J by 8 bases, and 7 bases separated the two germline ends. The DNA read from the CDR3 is TGTGCCAGCAGTGAAAATGGGCATTCACCC. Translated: CASSENGHSP. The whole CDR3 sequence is CASSENGHSPLHF.

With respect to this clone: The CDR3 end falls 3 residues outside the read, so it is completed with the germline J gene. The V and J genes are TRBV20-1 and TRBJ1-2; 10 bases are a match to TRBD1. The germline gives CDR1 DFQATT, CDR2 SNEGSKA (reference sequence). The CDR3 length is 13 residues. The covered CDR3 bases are TGCAGTGCTAGAGAAGACAGGGGGCAAGGC. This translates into CSAREDRGQG. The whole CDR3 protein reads CSAREDRGQGYTF.

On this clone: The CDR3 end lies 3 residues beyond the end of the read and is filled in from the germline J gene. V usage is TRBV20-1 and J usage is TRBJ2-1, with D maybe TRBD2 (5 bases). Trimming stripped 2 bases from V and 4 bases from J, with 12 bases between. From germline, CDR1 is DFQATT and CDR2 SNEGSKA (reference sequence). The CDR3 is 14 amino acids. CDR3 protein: CSARLAGTYNEQFF. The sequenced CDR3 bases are TGCAGTGCTAGACTGGCGGGCACTTACAATGAG.

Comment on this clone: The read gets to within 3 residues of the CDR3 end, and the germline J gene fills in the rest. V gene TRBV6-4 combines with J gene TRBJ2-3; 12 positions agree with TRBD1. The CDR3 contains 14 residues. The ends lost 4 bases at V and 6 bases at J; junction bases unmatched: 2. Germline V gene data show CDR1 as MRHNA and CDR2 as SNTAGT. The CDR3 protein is CASSVGTGGDTQYF. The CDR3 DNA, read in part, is TGTGCCAGCAGTGTGGGGACAGGGGGCGATACG.

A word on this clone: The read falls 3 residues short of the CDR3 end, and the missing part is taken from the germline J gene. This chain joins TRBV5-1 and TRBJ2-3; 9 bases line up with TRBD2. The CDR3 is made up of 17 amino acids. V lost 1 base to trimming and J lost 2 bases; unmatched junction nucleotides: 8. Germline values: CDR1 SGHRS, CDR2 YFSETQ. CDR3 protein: CASSLSPSGENTDTQYF. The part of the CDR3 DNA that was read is TGCGCCAGCAGCTTGTCTCCTAGCGGGGAAAACACAGATACG.

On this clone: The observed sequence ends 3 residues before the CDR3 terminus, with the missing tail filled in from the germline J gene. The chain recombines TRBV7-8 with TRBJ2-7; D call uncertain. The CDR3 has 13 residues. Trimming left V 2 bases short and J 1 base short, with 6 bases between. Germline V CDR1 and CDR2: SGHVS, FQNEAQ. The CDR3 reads CASSLQTSYEQYF. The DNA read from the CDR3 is TGTGCCAGCAGCTTACAGACTTCCTACGAG.

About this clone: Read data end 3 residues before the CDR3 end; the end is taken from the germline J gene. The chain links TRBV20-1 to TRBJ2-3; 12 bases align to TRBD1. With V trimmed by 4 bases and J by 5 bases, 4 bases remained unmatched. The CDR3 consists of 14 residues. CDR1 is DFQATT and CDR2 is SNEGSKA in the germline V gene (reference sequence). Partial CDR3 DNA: TGCAGTGCTACCGGGACAGGGGGCATAGATACG. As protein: CSATGTGGIDT. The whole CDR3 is CSATGTGGIDTQYF.

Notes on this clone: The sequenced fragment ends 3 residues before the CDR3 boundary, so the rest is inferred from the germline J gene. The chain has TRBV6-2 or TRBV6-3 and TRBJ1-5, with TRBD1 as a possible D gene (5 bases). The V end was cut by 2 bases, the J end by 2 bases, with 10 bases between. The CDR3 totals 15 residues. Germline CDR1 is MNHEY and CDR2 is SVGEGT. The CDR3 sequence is CASSYRGVGNQPQHF. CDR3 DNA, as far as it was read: TGTGCCAGCAGTTACAGGGGAGTAGGCAATCAGCCC.

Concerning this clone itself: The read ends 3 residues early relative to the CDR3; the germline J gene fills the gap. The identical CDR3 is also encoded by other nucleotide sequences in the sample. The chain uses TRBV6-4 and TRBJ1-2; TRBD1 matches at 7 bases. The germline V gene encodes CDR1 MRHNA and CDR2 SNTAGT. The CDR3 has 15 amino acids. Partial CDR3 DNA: TGTGCCAGCAGTGACGGGACTAGCGGGACAGATACC. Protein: CASSDGTSGTDT. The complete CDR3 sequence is CASSDGTSGTDTYTF.

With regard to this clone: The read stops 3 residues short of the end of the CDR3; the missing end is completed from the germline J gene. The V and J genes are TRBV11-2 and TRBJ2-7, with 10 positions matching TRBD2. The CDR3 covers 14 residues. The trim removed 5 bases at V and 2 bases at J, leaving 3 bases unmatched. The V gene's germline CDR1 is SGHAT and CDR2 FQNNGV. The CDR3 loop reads CASSPSGGPYEQYF. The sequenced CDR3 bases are TGTGCCAGCAGCCCTAGCGGGGGCCCCTACGAG.

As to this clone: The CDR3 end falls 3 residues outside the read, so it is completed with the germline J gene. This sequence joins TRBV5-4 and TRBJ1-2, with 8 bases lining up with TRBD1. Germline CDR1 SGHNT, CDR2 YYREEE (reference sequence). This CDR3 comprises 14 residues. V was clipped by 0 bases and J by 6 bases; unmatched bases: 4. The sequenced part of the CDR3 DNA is TGTGCCAGCAGCTTGGTGTCAGGGGGCCATGGC. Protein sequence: CASSLVSGGHG. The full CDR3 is CASSLVSGGHGYTF.

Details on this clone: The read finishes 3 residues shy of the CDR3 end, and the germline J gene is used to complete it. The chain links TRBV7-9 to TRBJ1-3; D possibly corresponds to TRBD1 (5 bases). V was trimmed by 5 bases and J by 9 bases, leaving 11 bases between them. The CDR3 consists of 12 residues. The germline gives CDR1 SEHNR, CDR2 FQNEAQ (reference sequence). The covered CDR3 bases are TGTGCCAGCAGCGACCTCAGGGTCACC. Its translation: CASSDLRVT. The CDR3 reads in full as CASSDLRVTIYF.

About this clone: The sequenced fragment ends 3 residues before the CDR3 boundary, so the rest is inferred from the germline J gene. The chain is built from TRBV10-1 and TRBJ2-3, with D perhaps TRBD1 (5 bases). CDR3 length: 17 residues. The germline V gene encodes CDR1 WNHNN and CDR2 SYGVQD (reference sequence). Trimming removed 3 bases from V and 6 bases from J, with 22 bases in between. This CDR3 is CASSDVRGPKPTDTQYF. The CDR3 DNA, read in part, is TGCGCCAGCAGTGATGTAAGGGGCCCGAAACCCACGGATACG.

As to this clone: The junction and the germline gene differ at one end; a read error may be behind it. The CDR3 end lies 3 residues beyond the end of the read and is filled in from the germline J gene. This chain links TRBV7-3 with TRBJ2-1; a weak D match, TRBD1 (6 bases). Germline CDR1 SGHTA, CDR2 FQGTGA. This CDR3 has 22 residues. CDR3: CASSLTFLTGHEQDQNYNEQFF. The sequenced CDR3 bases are TGTGCCAGCAGCCTAACGTTTTTGACGGGACACGAACAAGACCAAAACTACAATGAG.

The CDR3 loop reads CASSTAQGAYTEAFF. Incomplete CDR3 DNA: TGTGCCAGTAGTACAGCGCAGGGGGCGTACACTGAA. The V and J genes are TRBV19 and TRBJ1-1; 8 bases line up with TRBD1. The read finishes 3 residues shy of the CDR3 end, and the germline J gene is used to complete it. CDR1 LNHDA and CDR2 SQIVND come from the germline V gene (reference sequence). The CDR3 runs 15 residues. The J segment lost 3 bases and the V segment lost 4 bases, leaving 7 bases of the junction unmatched.

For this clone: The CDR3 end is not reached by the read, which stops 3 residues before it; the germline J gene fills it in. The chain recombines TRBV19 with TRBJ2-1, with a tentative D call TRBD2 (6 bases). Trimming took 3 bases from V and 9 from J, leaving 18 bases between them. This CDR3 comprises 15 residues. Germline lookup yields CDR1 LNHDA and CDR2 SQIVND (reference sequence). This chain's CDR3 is CASSMVIAEIIEQFF. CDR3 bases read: TGTGCCAGTAGTATGGTTATAGCGGAGATAATTGAG.

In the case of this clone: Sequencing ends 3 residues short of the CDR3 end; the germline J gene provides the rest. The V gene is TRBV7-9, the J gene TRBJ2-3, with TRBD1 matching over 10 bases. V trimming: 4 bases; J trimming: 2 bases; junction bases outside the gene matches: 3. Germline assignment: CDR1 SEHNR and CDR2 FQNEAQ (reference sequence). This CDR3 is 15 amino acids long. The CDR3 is CASSSDRGHTDTQYF. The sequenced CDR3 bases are TGTGCCAGCAGCTCCGACAGGGGGCACACAGATACG.

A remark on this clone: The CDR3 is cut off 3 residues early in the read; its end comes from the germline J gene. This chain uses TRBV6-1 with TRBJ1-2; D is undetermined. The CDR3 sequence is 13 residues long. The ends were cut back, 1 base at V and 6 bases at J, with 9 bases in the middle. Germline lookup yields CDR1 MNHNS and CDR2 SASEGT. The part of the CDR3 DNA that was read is TGTGCCAGCAGTGAAGGTGCGGAAAATGGC. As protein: CASSEGAENG. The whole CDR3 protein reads CASSEGAENGYTF.

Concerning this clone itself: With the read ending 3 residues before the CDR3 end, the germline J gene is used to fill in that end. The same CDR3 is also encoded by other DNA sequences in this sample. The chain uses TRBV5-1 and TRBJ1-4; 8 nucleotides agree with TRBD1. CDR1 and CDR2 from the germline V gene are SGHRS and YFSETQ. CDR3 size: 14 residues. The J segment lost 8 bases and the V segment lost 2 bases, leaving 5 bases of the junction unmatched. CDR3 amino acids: CASSLGQGNEKLFF. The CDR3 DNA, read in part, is TGCGCCAGCAGCTTAGGACAGGGTAACGAAAAA.

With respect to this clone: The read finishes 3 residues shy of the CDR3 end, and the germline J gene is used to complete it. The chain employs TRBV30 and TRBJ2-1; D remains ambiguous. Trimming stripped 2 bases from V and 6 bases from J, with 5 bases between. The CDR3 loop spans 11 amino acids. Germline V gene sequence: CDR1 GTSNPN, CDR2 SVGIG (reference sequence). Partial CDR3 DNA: TGTGCCTGGAGTCCCCTCAATGAG. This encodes CAWSPLNE. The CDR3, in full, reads CAWSPLNEQFF.

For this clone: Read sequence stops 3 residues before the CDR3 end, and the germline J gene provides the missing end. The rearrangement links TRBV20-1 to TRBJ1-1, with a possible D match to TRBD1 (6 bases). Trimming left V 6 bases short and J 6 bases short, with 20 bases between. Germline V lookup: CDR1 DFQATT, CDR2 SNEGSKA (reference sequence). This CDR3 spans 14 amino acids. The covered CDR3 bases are TGCAGTGCCCGTGTGGGGGCCCGTTCGGCTGAA. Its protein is CSARVGARSAE. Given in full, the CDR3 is CSARVGARSAEAFF.

The CDR3 sequence is CASSMSGGTDTQYF. The sequenced CDR3 bases are TGCGCCAGCAGCATGAGCGGGGGCACAGATACG. The chain links TRBV5-1 to TRBJ2-3; 7 nucleotides agree with TRBD2. The read finishes 3 residues shy of the CDR3 end, and the germline J gene is used to complete it. V trimming: 4 bases; J trimming: 1 base; junction bases outside the gene matches: 3. The CDR3 length is 14 residues. Germline V lookup: CDR1 SGHRS, CDR2 YFSETQ. The full variable domain, in which reference TRBV5-1 and TRBJ2-3 provide the parts outside the CDR3, is KAGVTQTPRYLIKTRGQQVTLSCSPISGHRSVSWYQQTPGQGLQFLFEYFSETQRNKGNFPGRFSGRQFSNSRSEMNVSTLELGDSALYLCASSMSGGTDTQYFGPGTRLTVL.